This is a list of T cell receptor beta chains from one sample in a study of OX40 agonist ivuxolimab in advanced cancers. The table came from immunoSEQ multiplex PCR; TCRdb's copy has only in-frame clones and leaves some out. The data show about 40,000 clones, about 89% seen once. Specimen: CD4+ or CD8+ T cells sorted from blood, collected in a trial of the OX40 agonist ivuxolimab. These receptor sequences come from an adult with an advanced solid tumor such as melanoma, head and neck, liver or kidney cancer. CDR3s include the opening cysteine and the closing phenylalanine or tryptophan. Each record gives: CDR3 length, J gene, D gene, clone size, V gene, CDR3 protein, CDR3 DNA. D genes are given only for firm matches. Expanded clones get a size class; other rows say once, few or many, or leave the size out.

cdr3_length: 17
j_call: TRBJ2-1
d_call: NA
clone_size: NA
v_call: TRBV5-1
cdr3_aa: CASSSKQGIFSYNEQFF
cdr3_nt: TGCGCCAGCAGCTCAAAACAGGGAATTTTTTCCTACAATGAGCAGTTCTTC

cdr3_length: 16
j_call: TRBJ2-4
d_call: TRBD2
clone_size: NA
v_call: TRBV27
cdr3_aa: CASSPLAGRAKNIQYF
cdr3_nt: TGTGCCAGCAGCCCACTAGCGGGGCGAGCCAAAAACATTCAGTACTTC

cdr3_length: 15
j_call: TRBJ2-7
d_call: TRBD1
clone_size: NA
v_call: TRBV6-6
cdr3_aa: CASSPPGQGIGEQYF
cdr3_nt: TGTGCCAGCAGTCCCCCGGGACAGGGGATAGGTGAGCAGTACTTC

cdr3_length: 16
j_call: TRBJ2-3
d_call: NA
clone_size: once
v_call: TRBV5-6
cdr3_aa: CASSFLSGGDTDTQYF
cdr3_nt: TGTGCCAGCAGCTTTTTATCAGGGGGGGACACAGATACGCAGTATTTT

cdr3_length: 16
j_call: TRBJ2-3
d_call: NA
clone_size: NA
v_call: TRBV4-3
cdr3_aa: CASSQVVVRSTDTQYF
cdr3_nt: TGCGCCAGCAGCCAAGTAGTAGTGAGAAGCACAGATACGCAGTATTTT

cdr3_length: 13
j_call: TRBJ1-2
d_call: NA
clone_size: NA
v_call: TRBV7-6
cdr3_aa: CASSLLQGYGYTF
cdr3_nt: TGTGCCAGCAGCTTATTACAGGGATATGGCTACACCTTC

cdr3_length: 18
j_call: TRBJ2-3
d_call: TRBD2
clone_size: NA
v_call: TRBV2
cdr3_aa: CASSPRTGTSGRRDTQYF
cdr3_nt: TGTGCCAGCAGCCCCCGGACAGGGACTAGCGGGCGCAGAGATACGCAGTATTTT

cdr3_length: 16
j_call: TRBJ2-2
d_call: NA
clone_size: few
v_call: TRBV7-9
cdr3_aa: CASSLLGGTNTGELFF
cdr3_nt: TGTGCCAGCAGCTTACTCGGGGGTACGAACACCGGGGAGCTGTTTTTT

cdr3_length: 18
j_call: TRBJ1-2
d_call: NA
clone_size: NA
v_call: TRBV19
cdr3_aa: CASTTPGGVYTPNYGYTF
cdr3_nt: TGTGCCAGTACCACCCCGGGGGGGGTTTATACCCCGAACTATGGCTACACCTTC

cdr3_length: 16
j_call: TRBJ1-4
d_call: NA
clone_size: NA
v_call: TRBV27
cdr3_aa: CASSPRTASTNEKLFF
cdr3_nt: TGTGCCAGCAGTCCGCGGACAGCATCAACTAATGAAAAACTGTTTTTT

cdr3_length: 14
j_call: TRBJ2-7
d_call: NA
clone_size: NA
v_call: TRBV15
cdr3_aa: CATSSPGGTYEQYF
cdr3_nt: TGTGCCACCAGCAGCCCCGGGGGAACTTACGAGCAGTACTTC

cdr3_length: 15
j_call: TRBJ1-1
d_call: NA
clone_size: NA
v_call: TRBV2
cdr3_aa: CASSTDPTGNTEAFF
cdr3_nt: TGTGCCAGCAGTACCGACCCGACAGGAAACACTGAAGCTTTCTTT

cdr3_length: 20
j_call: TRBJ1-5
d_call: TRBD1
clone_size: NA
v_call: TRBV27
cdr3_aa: CASSELTGTGEVPPNQPQHF
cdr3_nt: TGTGCCAGCAGCGAATTAACCGGGACAGGGGAAGTCCCTCCCAATCAGCCCCAGCATTTT

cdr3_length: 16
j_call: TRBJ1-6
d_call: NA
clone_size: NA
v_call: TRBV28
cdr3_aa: CASSRGADGTNSPLHF
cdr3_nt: TGTGCCAGCAGCCGGGGGGCAGATGGCACAAATTCACCCCTCCACTTT

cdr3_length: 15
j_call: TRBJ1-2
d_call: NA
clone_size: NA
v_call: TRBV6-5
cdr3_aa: CASSFWGEGHYGYTF
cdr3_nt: TGTGCCAGCAGTTTTTGGGGGGAGGGACACTATGGCTACACCTTC

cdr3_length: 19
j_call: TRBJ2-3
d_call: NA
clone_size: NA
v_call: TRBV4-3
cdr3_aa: CASSQDLWASRSQADTQYF
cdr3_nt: TGCGCCAGCAGCCAAGATCTATGGGCTAGCAGGTCTCAAGCAGATACGCAGTATTTT

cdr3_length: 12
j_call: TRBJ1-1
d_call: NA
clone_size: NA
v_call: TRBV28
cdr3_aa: CASSPRGSKAFF
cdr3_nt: TGTGCCAGCAGCCCCCGAGGCAGCAAAGCTTTCTTT

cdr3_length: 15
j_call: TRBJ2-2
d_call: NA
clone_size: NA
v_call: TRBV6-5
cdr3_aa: CASSYLPRTTGELFF
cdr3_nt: TGTGCCAGCAGTTACCTGCCCCGGACCACCGGGGAGCTGTTTTTT

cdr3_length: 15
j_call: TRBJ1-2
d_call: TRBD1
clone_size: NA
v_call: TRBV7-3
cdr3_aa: CASSPGGDPNYGYTF
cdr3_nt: TGTGCCAGCAGCCCAGGGGGCGATCCTAACTATGGCTACACCTTC

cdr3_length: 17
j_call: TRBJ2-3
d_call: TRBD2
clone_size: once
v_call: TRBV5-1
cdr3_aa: CASSLLGLADLTDTQYF
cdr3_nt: TGCGCCAGCAGCCTCCTGGGACTAGCGGACCTCACAGATACGCAGTATTTT

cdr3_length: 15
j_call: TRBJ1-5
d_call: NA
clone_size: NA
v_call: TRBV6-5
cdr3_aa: CASSYLTSSNQPQHF
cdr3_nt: TGTGCCAGCAGTTACCTTACATCTAGCAATCAGCCCCAGCATTTT

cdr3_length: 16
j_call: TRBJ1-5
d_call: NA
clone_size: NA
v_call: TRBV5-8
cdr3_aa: CASSLAAENSNQPQHF
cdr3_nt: TGTGCCAGCAGCTTGGCCGCAGAAAATAGCAATCAGCCCCAGCATTTT

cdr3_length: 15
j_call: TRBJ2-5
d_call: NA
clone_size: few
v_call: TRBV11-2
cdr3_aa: CASSFGGRYQETQYF
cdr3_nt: TGTGCCAGCAGCTTTGGGGGGAGGTACCAAGAGACCCAGTACTTC

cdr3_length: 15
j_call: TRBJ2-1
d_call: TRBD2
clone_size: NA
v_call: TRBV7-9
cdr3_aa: CASSRTSGGADEQFF
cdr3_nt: TGTGCCAGCAGCCGGACTAGCGGGGGGGCGGATGAGCAGTTCTTC

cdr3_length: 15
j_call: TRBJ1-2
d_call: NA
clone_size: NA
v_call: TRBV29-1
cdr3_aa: CSVEDPHEGNYGYTF
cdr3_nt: TGCAGCGTTGAAGACCCTCACGAGGGGAACTATGGCTACACCTTC

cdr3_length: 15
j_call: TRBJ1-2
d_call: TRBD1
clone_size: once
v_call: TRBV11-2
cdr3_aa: CASSPRGTVNYGYTF
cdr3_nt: TGTGCCAGCAGCCCTCGAGGGACAGTTAACTATGGCTACACCTTC

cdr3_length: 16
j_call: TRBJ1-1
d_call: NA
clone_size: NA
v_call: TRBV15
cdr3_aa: CATGPSLMLVSTEAFF
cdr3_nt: TGTGCCACCGGTCCTAGCCTGATGCTAGTCAGCACTGAAGCTTTCTTT

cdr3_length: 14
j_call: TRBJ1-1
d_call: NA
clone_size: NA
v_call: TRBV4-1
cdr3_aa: CASSHRTVNTEAFF
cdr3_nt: TGCGCCAGCAGCCACCGCACGGTGAACACTGAAGCTTTCTTT

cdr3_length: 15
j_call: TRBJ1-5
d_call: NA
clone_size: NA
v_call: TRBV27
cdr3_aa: CASSLGRTGEQPQHF
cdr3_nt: TGTGCCAGCAGTTTGGGGCGGACGGGGGAACAGCCCCAGCATTTT

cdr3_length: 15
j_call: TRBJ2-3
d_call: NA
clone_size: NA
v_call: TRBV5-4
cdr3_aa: CASSLGRLSTDTQYF
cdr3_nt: TGTGCCAGCAGCTTGGGCAGGCTGAGCACAGATACGCAGTATTTT

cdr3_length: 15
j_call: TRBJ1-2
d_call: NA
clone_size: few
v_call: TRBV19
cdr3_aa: CASSIPGVTLYGYTF
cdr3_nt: TGTGCCAGTAGTATCCCAGGGGTGACCCTCTATGGCTACACCTTC

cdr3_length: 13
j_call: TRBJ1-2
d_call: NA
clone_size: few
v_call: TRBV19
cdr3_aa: CASSSSGDYGYTF
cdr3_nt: TGTGCCAGTAGTAGCTCAGGGGACTATGGCTACACCTTC

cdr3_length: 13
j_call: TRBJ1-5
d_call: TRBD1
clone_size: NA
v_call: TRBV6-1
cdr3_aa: CASSRDRFQPQHF
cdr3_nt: TGTGCCAGCAGCCGGGACAGGTTCCAGCCCCAGCATTTT

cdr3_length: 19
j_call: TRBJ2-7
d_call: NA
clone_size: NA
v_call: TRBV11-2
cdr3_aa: CASSLGVKGDLQGSYEQYF
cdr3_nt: TGTGCCAGCAGCTTAGGAGTGAAGGGGGACTTACAGGGCTCCTACGAGCAGTACTTC

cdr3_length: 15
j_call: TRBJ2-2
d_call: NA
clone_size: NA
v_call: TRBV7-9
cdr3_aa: CASSGQTHPGGELFF
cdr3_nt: TGTGCCAGCAGCGGACAGACTCACCCCGGCGGGGAGCTGTTTTTT

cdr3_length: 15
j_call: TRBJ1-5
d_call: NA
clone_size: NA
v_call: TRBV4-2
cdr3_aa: CASSDEPGLGQPQHF
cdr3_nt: TGTGCCAGCAGCGACGAACCAGGGTTGGGTCAGCCCCAGCATTTT

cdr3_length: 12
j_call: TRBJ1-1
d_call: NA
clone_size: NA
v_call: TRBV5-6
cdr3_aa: CASSFTNTEAFF
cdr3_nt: TGTGCCAGCAGCTTTACGAACACTGAAGCTTTCTTT

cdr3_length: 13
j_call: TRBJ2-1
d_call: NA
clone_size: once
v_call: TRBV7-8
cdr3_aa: CASSLEGRSEQFF
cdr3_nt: TGTGCCAGCAGCTTGGAGGGACGGAGTGAGCAGTTCTTC

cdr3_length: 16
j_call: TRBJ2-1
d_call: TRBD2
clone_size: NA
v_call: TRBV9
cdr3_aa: CASTQEPGLAANEQFF
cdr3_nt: TGTGCCAGCACCCAAGAGCCGGGACTAGCTGCTAATGAGCAGTTCTTC

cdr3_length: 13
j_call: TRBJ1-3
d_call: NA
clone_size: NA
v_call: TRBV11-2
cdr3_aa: CASSLTARYTIYF
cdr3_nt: TGTGCCAGCAGCTTAACAGCTCGATACACCATATATTTT

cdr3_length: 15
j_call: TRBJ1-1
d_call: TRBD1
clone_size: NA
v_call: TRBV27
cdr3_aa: CASREPGQGVTEAFF
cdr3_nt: TGTGCCAGCAGAGAACCGGGACAGGGGGTCACTGAAGCTTTCTTT